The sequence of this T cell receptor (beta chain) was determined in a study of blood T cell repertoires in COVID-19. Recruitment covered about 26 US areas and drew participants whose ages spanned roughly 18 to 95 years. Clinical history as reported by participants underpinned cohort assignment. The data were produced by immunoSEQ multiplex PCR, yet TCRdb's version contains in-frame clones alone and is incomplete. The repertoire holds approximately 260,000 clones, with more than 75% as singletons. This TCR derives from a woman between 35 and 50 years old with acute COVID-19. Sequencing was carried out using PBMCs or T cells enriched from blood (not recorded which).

The CDR3 DNA sequence: TGTGCCAGCAGTAACCCGGACAGGGTAACCTATGGCTACACCTTC. Protein product: CASSNPDRVTYGYTF. This chain uses TRBV28 with TRBJ1-2, with TRBD1 matching 8 bases. CDR3 size: 15 residues. Looked up from germline, CDR1 is MDHEN and CDR2 is SYDVKM. Germline trimming cut 5 bases from V and 4 bases from J; bases unmatched to any gene: 9.